A single sample is the source of the 9 T cell receptor beta chains below, sequenced in a study of cytomegalovirus exposure and HLA in healthy donors. The PCR ran on 60 Vbeta and 13 Jbeta primers. The data were produced by immunoSEQ multiplex PCR, yet TCRdb's version contains in-frame clones alone and is incomplete. The sample carries about 140,000 clones, around 90% recorded once. Sequenced input: PBMCs. These receptors were taken from a woman aged 40 to 50 in good health and CMV-seronegative.

The chain has TRBV30 and TRBJ2-3; D perhaps matches TRBD2 (5 bases). The V end lost 3 bases, the J end lost 5 bases, and 9 bases lay between the germline ends. This CDR3 contains 12 residues. CDR1 is GTSNPN and CDR2 is SVGIG in the germline V gene (reference sequence). CDR3 nucleotide sequence: TGTGCCTGGAGCCCTACTAGAGATACGCAGTATTTT. Its protein product is CAWSPTRDTQYF.

CDR3 sequence reads: CASLRGRTGELFF. The CDR3 nucleotides read TGTGCCAGCTTAAGGGGAAGGACCGGGGAGCTGTTTTTT. The gene calls are TRBV2 and TRBJ2-2; D perhaps matches TRBD1 (5 bases). The CDR3 runs to 13 residues. V lost 8 bases, J lost 5 bases, and 12 bases lay in between. Germline loops: CDR1 SNHLY, CDR2 FYNNEI.

This sequence joins TRBV5-4 and TRBJ1-2; D is perhaps TRBD1 (5 bases). Germline-derived CDR1 and CDR2 are SGHNT and YYREEE (reference sequence). V gave up 1 base and J gave up 6 bases, with 13 bases separating them. The CDR3 sequence is 14 residues long. The CDR3 protein is CASSLQGPWNGYTF. The CDR3 bases are TGTGCCAGCAGCTTGCAGGGTCCGTGGAATGGCTACACCTTC.

V usage is TRBV21-1 and J usage is TRBJ1-5; the table's TRBD1 call for D was not verified on the DNA. TRBV21-1 is a pseudogene. The CDR3 has 16 residues. This CDR3 is CASSKRATGGRQPQHF. DNA of the CDR3: TGTGCCAGCAGCAAAAGGGCCACAGGGGGCAGACAGCCCCAGCATTTT.

In nucleotides, the CDR3 is TGTGCCAGCACCGGGACAGTCACCGGGGAGCTGTTTTTT. It is translated as CASTGTVTGELFF. The rearrangement uses TRBV28 and TRBJ2-2; TRBD1 agrees at 7 bases. V gave up 7 bases and J gave up 4 bases; unmatched junction bases: 3. CDR3 size: 13 residues. Germline lookup yields CDR1 MDHEN and CDR2 SYDVKM.

This rearrangement joins TRBV9 to TRBJ1-5, with TRBD1 as a possible D gene (5 bases). The CDR3 runs to 16 residues. Per germline, CDR1 SGDLS and CDR2 YYNGEE. Deletions cut 0 bases from V and 2 bases from J, with 12 bases between. CDR3 region: CASSVGGGGGNQPQHF. The CDR3 DNA reads as TGTGCCAGCAGCGTAGGCGGGGGAGGCGGCAATCAGCCCCAGCATTTT.

The rearrangement joins TRBV7-6 to TRBJ2-1, with 11 bases matching TRBD2. This CDR3 is built from 17 residues. Unmatched junction bases numbered 14, after V lost 5 bases and J lost 8 bases. Per the germline V gene, CDR1 is SGHVS and CDR2 is FNYEAQ. The CDR3 DNA follows: TGTGCCAGCAGCGCGGCCACTAGCGGGAGTATAGGCCATGAGCAGTTCTTC. As protein: CASSAATSGSIGHEQFF.

This clone was detected only a few times. The chain has TRBV29-1 and TRBJ2-3; possibly TRBD2 for D (5 bases). CDR1 is SQVTM, CDR2 ANQGSEA, per germline. This CDR3 contains 13 residues. Trimming cost V 3 bases and J 3 bases, with 10 bases left between them. The CDR3 sequence is CSVELSGTDTQYF. CDR3 in DNA: TGCAGCGTTGAGTTATCGGGAACAGATACGCAGTATTTT.

This clone appeared a few times. CDR3 residues: CASSIEVSGSYEQYF. The DNA for the CDR3 is TGTGCCAGTAGTATAGAAGTTAGCGGGAGTTACGAGCAGTACTTC. The chain uses TRBV19 and TRBJ2-7; TRBD2 aligns across 9 bases. The J segment lost 4 bases and the V segment lost 0 bases, leaving 4 bases of the junction unmatched. Germline assignment: CDR1 LNHDA and CDR2 SQIVND (reference sequence). The CDR3 extends over 15 amino acids.